The entry below gives a single TCR beta chain sequence along with its context. These data belong to a study of blood T cell repertoires in COVID-19. Overall study context: PBMCs, B-cell-depleted T cells, or T cells were the source of the cDNA or gDNA that made up the material.

The CDR3 runs 13 residues. Deletions cut 3 bases from V and 5 bases from J, with 10 bases between. In germline, CDR1 is DFQATT, CDR2 SNEGSKA (reference sequence). Profiling relied on immunoSEQ multiplex PCR, and the TCRdb table lists in-frame clones only, not all of them. This sample has more than 110,000 clones, with about 84% found just once. The chain carries TRBV20-1 and TRBJ1-4, with D hard to call. This sequence originates from a human donor in a cohort sampled during active COVID-19. Sample: peripheral blood. CDR3 sequence reads: CSASEQPNEKLFF. The CDR3, as DNA: TGCAGTGCTAGTGAACAGCCCAATGAAAAACTGTTTTTT.